This T cell receptor beta chain was recorded in a study of blood T cell repertoires in COVID-19. Study overall: Samples taken during acute and convalescent COVID-19 were collected in the United States, Italy and Spain. T cells, B-cell-depleted T cells, or PBMCs provided the cDNA or gDNA that served as material.

Note on this clone: Other DNA sequences within the sample encode an identical CDR3.

Per the original data handling: The assay estimated nucleated cells by amplifying reference gene primers. The repertoire was sequenced with immunoSEQ multiplex PCR; TCRdb's copy has only in-frame clones and lacks some. That table supplies the V and J calls and clone size; D and trimming were determined from the DNA. The sample contains about 220,000 clones, around 83% of which appear only once. This CDR3 comprises 14 residues. Patients at the Seattle site were enrolled during active infection and followed longitudinally. This TCR was recovered from a woman aged 70-85 years with COVID-19, enrolled during active disease. Sample: peripheral blood. This sequence joins TRBV1 and TRBJ1-3; the D call TRBD1 from the table was never checked on the DNA. TRBV1 is classified as a pseudogene. The CDR3 is CTSIKQVPGNTIYF. In DNA, the CDR3 is TGCACCAGCATCAAACAGGTGCCGGGAAACACCATATATTTT.